Shown below are 20 T cell receptor beta chains from a single sample sequenced in a study of CD8 T cells in ankylosing spondylitis. Antigens of these TCRs are unknown. Findings and limits, study-wide: Typical of ankylosing spondylitis blood, it appeared, was a TCR beta motif of several highly homologous variants.

TCRdb re-called the 5' RACE reads through MiXCR, storing one row per CDR3 protein. The data contain approximately 400,000 distinct CDR3 sequences, more than 25% of them singletons. Sequencing input: blood, either unsorted or a sorted T cell fraction (not recorded which). Receptors were obtained from a male donor with ankylosing spondylitis.

This clonotype came up a few times. The gene calls are TRBV10-3 and TRBJ1-1, with a possible D match to TRBD1 (6 bases). V lost 4 bases and J 6 bases, leaving 9 bases between the germline ends. The CDR3 runs 12 residues. Germline CDR1 reads ENHRY; CDR2 reads SYGVKD. CDR3 nucleotide sequence: TGTGCCATCAGTGGGGGGGCGGCTGAAGCTTTCTTT. This encodes CAISGGAAEAFF.

This clonotype was counted only a few times. The CDR3, as DNA: TGTGCCAGCAGTACAGGGTGGGTTATCAATCAGCCCCAGCATTTT. Its translation: CASSTGWVINQPQHF. This rearrangement joins TRBV6-1 to TRBJ1-5, with a tentative D call TRBD1 (6 bases). The V and J ends lost 5 bases and 3 bases respectively, with 14 bases between them. Germline V CDR1 and CDR2: MNHNS, SASEGT. There are 15 residues in the CDR3.

The rearrangement joins TRBV20-1 to TRBJ2-4; D gene unclear. In germline, CDR1 is DFQATT, CDR2 SNEGSKA (reference sequence). This CDR3 spans 14 amino acids. V lost 4 bases to trimming and J lost 1 base, with 11 bases between them. The CDR3, as DNA: TGCAGTGCTATCCTGGGGTGGGCCAAAAACATTCAGTACTTC. Translation: CSAILGWAKNIQYF.

This clonotype showed up many times. The rearrangement uses TRBV7-6 and TRBJ1-1; 7 bases are shared with TRBD1. CDR1 and CDR2 (germline): SGHVS, FNYEAQ. This CDR3 comprises 16 residues. V was clipped by 5 bases and J by 3 bases; unmatched bases: 12. The CDR3 region is CASSAQTGYTDTEAFF. The DNA for the CDR3 is TGTGCCAGCAGCGCGCAGACAGGGTATACGGACACTGAAGCTTTCTTT.

The genes are TRBV30 and TRBJ1-1; 10 bases align to TRBD1. The CDR3 contains 16 residues. Looked up from germline, CDR1 is GTSNPN and CDR2 is SVGIG (reference sequence). V dropped 2 bases and J dropped 1; count of bases not matched to a gene: 7. CDR3 sequence: CAWSSWDRGGNTEAFF. The CDR3 DNA is TGTGCCTGGAGTTCTTGGGACAGGGGAGGGAACACTGAAGCTTTCTTT.

There are a few counts of this clonotype. This chain connects TRBV12-3 or TRBV12-4 to TRBJ1-1; possibly TRBD1 for D (6 bases). The CDR3 sequence is 13 residues long. With 6 bases removed from V and 4 bases from J, the gap between germline ends came to 12 bases. CDR3 protein: CASRYRVGTEAFF. In DNA form, the CDR3 reads TGTGCCAGCAGATACAGGGTTGGCACTGAAGCTTTCTTT.

This clonotype was recorded at least ten times. V is TRBV20-1 and J is TRBJ1-1; TRBD1 aligns across 7 bases. The ends lost 5 bases at V and 3 bases at J; junction bases unmatched: 9. This CDR3 contains 14 residues. Germline CDR1 and CDR2: DFQATT and SNEGSKA (reference sequence). The CDR3 nucleotides read TGCAGTGCTGGAACCGACAGGGCTTACACTGAAGCTTTCTTT. Protein product: CSAGTDRAYTEAFF.

The chain employs TRBV27 and TRBJ2-1; TRBD2 aligns across 7 bases. The CDR3 covers 17 residues. Trimming removed 7 bases from V and 2 bases from J; junction bases left unmatched: 14. Germline V gives CDR1 MNHEY, CDR2 SMNVEV (reference sequence). The CDR3 coding sequence is TGTGCCAGCACAATAGTCACACTAGCGCCTACCTACAATGAGCAGTTCTTC. Translated: CASTIVTLAPTYNEQFF.

This chain uses TRBV12-5 with TRBJ2-6; unclear D gene. Trimming took 8 bases from V and 0 from J, leaving 8 bases between them. The CDR3 length is 14 residues. Germline loops: CDR1 LGHNT, CDR2 FRNRAP. DNA of the CDR3: TGTGCTAGTCACTTCAGCTCTGGGGCCAACGTCCTGACTTTC. Translating gives CASHFSSGANVLTF.

This clonotype was seen a handful of times. V is TRBV20-1 and J is TRBJ2-1; D is uncertain. This CDR3 region has 11 residues. Trimming stripped 4 bases from V and 3 bases from J, with 4 bases between. Germline CDR1 is DFQATT and CDR2 is SNEGSKA (reference sequence). CDR3: CSANLYNEQFF. The CDR3 region has the DNA TGCAGTGCTAACCTCTACAATGAGCAGTTCTTC.

This clonotype was recorded at least ten times. V gene TRBV3-1 combines with J gene TRBJ2-3; 8 bases are shared with TRBD2. V lost 4 bases to trimming and J lost 2 bases; unmatched junction nucleotides: 5. The germline CDR1 and CDR2 sequences are LGHDT and YNNKEL (reference sequence). This CDR3 comprises 15 residues. The CDR3 nucleotides are TGTGCCAGCAGCCGAACTAGCGGATACACAGATACGCAGTATTTT. Its translation is CASSRTSGYTDTQYF.

The rearrangement links TRBV19 to TRBJ2-1; D perhaps matches TRBD2 (5 bases). The germline gives CDR1 LNHDA, CDR2 SQIVND (reference sequence). This CDR3 has 14 amino acids. V lost 2 bases and J 7 bases, leaving 12 bases between the germline ends. CDR3 amino acids: CASSITAGQNEQFF. CDR3 DNA sequence: TGTGCCAGTAGTATAACGGCGGGTCAGAATGAGCAGTTCTTC. Using reference TRBV19 and TRBJ2-1 for the parts outside the CDR3, the full variable domain is DGGITQSPKYLFRKEGQNVTLSCEQNLNHDAMYWYRQDPGQGLRLIYYSQIVNDFQKGDIAEGYSVSREKKESFPLTVTSAQKNPTAFYLCASSITAGQNEQFFGPGTRLTVL.

V gene TRBV3-1 combines with J gene TRBJ2-7; D assignment may be TRBD1 or TRBD2 (5 bases each). The CDR3 is 17 amino acids. Germline V gene data show CDR1 as LGHDT and CDR2 as YNNKEL (reference sequence). V dropped 4 bases and J dropped 2 bases, with 21 bases sitting between them. The CDR3 DNA sequence: TGTGCCAGCAGCCGTCTTGGGTATTTGAGGGGCGCCTACGAGCAGTACTTC. Protein product: CASSRLGYLRGAYEQYF.

This clonotype was observed a handful of times. V and J are TRBV10-2 and TRBJ2-1; TRBD2 matches 7 bases. CDR3 size: 15 residues. Germline-derived CDR1 and CDR2 are WSHSY and SAAADI. Trimming at V came to 9 bases and at J to 8 bases, leaving 16 bases not matched to a gene. As DNA, the CDR3 is TGCGCCAGTAAGAGGGGCGGGAGTTCCGGCGATGAGCAGTTCTTC. Translated: CASKRGGSSGDEQFF.

This clonotype was observed a handful of times. The genes are TRBV20-1 and TRBJ1-2; D gene ambiguous. Germline V gene lookup returns CDR1 DFQATT and CDR2 SNEGSKA (reference sequence). There are 12 residues in the CDR3. The V gene lost 1 base and the J gene lost 5 bases, with 8 bases spanning the gap. CDR3 sequence (DNA): TGCAGTGCTAGAGGTGATCGGTATGGCTACACCTTC. Protein product: CSARGDRYGYTF.

This clonotype has more than one count but fewer than ten. V usage is TRBV7-2 and J usage is TRBJ2-7; a possible D gene is TRBD2 (5 bases). This CDR3 spans 14 amino acids. Trimming shortened V by 5 bases and J by 3 bases, and 14 bases separated the two germline ends. Germline V gene sequence: CDR1 SGHTA, CDR2 FQGNSA. The CDR3 sequence is CASSPAVGSYEQYF. DNA for the CDR3: TGTGCCAGCAGCCCGGCGGTAGGGAGCTACGAGCAGTACTTC.

This clonotype was found a few times. The chain recombines TRBV6-1 with TRBJ2-1; 7 positions match TRBD1. Germline assignment: CDR1 MNHNS and CDR2 SASEGT. J lost 1 base, V lost 4 bases, and 4 bases had no gene match. The CDR3 runs 15 residues. CDR3 sequence: CASSGQGFSYNEQFF. DNA for the CDR3: TGTGCCAGCAGTGGACAGGGATTTTCCTACAATGAGCAGTTCTTC.

The rearrangement joins TRBV20-1 to TRBJ1-2; D uncertain. The germline V gene has CDR1 DFQATT and CDR2 SNEGSKA (reference sequence). This CDR3 is 16 amino acids long. The germline V and J ends were trimmed by 0 bases and 1 base, with 15 bases remaining between them. This CDR3 reads CSARDFGFSLNYGYTF. The DNA of the CDR3 is TGCAGTGCTAGAGATTTTGGGTTTTCCCTTAACTATGGCTACACCTTC.

This chain joins TRBV18 and TRBJ2-7; 7 nucleotides line up with TRBD1. Per the germline V gene, CDR1 is KGHSH and CDR2 is LQKENI. With V trimmed by 6 bases and J by 2 bases, 10 bases remained unmatched. This CDR3 contains 15 residues. CDR3 sequence reads: CASSPGTAPPYEQYF. The CDR3 DNA reads TGTGCCAGCTCCCCTGGGACAGCGCCTCCCTACGAGCAGTACTTC.

The CDR3 loop is CASSPRDGNYGYTF. CDR3 nucleotide sequence: TGTGCCAGCAGCCCCCGGGACGGAAACTATGGCTACACCTTC. The chain links TRBV27 to TRBJ1-2, with D possibly being TRBD1 (5 bases). V gave up 6 bases and J gave up 2 bases, with 13 bases separating them. Germline CDR1 is MNHEY and CDR2 is SMNVEV (reference sequence). The CDR3 spans 14 residues.